A single sample is the source of the 14 T cell receptor beta chains below, sequenced in a study of shared clonotypes between healthy human individuals. This table comes from immunoSEQ multiplex PCR, and its TCRdb copy is limited to in-frame clones, with some not included. The table shows over a million clones, with 98% occurring only once. Material: naive CD4+ T cells sorted from blood. Described subset: CD45RA+ positively selected. Receptor source: a man aged 25 to 40 in good health.

The chain has TRBV20-1 and TRBJ1-4; D gene unclear. V was cut by 7 bases and J by 4 bases, with 7 bases left in between. Germline V gives CDR1 DFQATT, CDR2 SNEGSKA (reference sequence). This CDR3 spans 11 amino acids. The DNA for the CDR3 is TGCAGTGGACGAGGTAATGAAAAACTGTTTTTT. Its translation is CSGRGNEKLFF.

The chain joins TRBV30 to TRBJ2-1; D is uncertain. This CDR3 comprises 12 residues. Germline V gene lookup returns CDR1 GTSNPN and CDR2 SVGIG (reference sequence). V was pared by 7 bases and J by 1 base, with 8 bases between. The CDR3 here is CALRVSYNEQFF. In nucleotides, the CDR3 is TGTGCCTTACGCGTTTCCTACAATGAGCAGTTCTTC. The variable domain in full, completed from reference TRBV30 and TRBJ2-1, reads SQTIHQWPATLVQPVGSPLSLECTVEGTSNPNLYWYRQAAGRGLQLLFYSVGIGQISSEVPQNLSASRPQDRQFILSSKKLLLSDSGFYLCALRVSYNEQFFGPGTRLTVL.

This chain joins TRBV4-1 and TRBJ1-3, with no clear D. The germline V and J ends were trimmed by 3 bases and 0 bases, with 9 bases remaining between them. There are 15 residues in the CDR3. Germline CDR1 reads MGHRA; CDR2 reads YSYEKL. In nucleotides, the CDR3 is TGCGCCAGCAGCCACGACTATACCTCTGGAAACACCATATATTTT. Translated, it gives CASSHDYTSGNTIYF.

The chain links TRBV5-6 to TRBJ1-4; TRBD1 aligns across 7 bases. J gave up 6 bases and V 0 bases, and 8 bases lay outside the gene matches. The CDR3 has 16 residues. Germline V lookup: CDR1 SGHDT, CDR2 YYEEEE. CDR3 nucleotides: TGTGCCAGCAGCTTGGGCCCGACAGGGCCGGATGAAAAACTGTTTTTT. Translated: CASSLGPTGPDEKLFF.

The chain couples TRBV7-2 to TRBJ1-2; D not certain. The V end lost 2 bases, the J end lost 8 bases, and 9 bases lay between the germline ends. In germline, CDR1 is SGHTA, CDR2 FQGNSA. The CDR3 runs to 12 residues. CDR3: CASSLMLGGYTF. The CDR3 DNA reads TGTGCCAGCAGCTTAATGCTGGGGGGCTACACCTTC.

The gene calls are TRBV5-1 and TRBJ2-7; D gene ambiguous. V lost 0 bases, J lost 6 bases, and 13 bases lay in between. This CDR3 is built from 14 residues. Germline V gives CDR1 SGHRS, CDR2 YFSETQ. The chain's CDR3 is CASSLDVSTSEQYF. Here the CDR3 DNA reads TGCGCCAGCAGCTTGGATGTGAGTACGTCCGAGCAGTACTTC.

The chain recombines TRBV5-5 with TRBJ1-1; D is possibly TRBD1 (6 bases). This CDR3 has 15 amino acids. Looked up from germline, CDR1 is SGHKS and CDR2 is YYEKEE (reference sequence). V lost 3 bases, J lost 2 bases, and 14 bases lay in between. CDR3 in DNA: TGTGCCAGCAGCTCAATCCAGGGGCATAACACTGAAGCTTTCTTT. This gives the protein CASSSIQGHNTEAFF.

The rearrangement links TRBV28 to TRBJ1-4; D might be TRBD1 (5 bases). V gave up 6 bases and J gave up 6 bases, with 17 bases separating them. CDR1 and CDR2 (germline): MDHEN, SYDVKM. The CDR3 sequence is 15 residues long. The CDR3 nucleotides read TGTGCCAGCAGCCTCCCGGGGGGAAGGGATGAAAAACTGTTTTTT. Its protein is CASSLPGGRDEKLFF.

A note on this clone: This sample also contains other DNA sequences that code for the same CDR3. The chain employs TRBV5-1 and TRBJ2-6; D gene unclear. The germline V gene encodes CDR1 SGHRS and CDR2 YFSETQ. This CDR3 comprises 15 residues. V was trimmed by 4 bases and J by 1 base, leaving 9 bases between them. Here the CDR3 reads CASSLRSSGANVLTF. CDR3 sequence (DNA): TGCGCCAGCAGCCTCAGGAGTTCTGGGGCCAACGTCCTGACTTTC.

This chain links TRBV2 with TRBJ2-7, with 11 bases lining up with TRBD2. The V and J ends lost 10 bases and 2 bases, in that order; junction bases with no gene match: 4. The CDR3 is made up of 13 amino acids. The germline CDR1 and CDR2 sequences are SNHLY and FYNNEI. CDR3 region: CATTSGSAYEQYF. The DNA of the CDR3 is TGTGCCACCACTAGCGGGAGTGCCTACGAGCAGTACTTC.

The genes are TRBV18 and TRBJ2-1, with D possibly being TRBD1 or TRBD2 (5 bases each). The CDR3 totals 15 residues. Germline-derived CDR1 and CDR2 are KGHSH and LQKENI. The V end lost 4 bases, the J end lost 9 bases, and 19 bases lay between the germline ends. The CDR3 nucleotides are TGTGCCAGCTCACTAAAACCGGGACCCCTTGTTGAGCAGTTCTTC. Amino acids: CASSLKPGPLVEQFF.

The chain links TRBV5-1 to TRBJ2-1; TRBD2 matches at 9 bases. Germline V gene data show CDR1 as SGHRS and CDR2 as YFSETQ. V gave up 2 bases and J gave up 0 bases; unmatched junction bases: 9. This CDR3 has 18 amino acids. The CDR3 bases are TGCGCCAGCAGCTTCTGGTATAGCGGGAGTGGCTCCTACAATGAGCAGTTCTTC. Residues: CASSFWYSGSGSYNEQFF.

This chain connects TRBV4-1 to TRBJ2-1; TRBD1 might be the D (7 bases). V dropped 3 bases and J dropped 6 bases, with 15 bases sitting between them. This CDR3 has 15 residues. Germline V gene lookup returns CDR1 MGHRA and CDR2 YSYEKL. The CDR3 region is CASSQAGQSSNEQFF. CDR3 DNA: TGCGCCAGCAGCCAGGCGGGACAGAGTTCCAATGAGCAGTTCTTC.

This clone has a single count. This rearrangement joins TRBV2 to TRBJ1-1, with D possibly being TRBD1 (6 bases). Germline V gene sequence: CDR1 SNHLY, CDR2 FYNNEI. This CDR3 is built from 14 residues. V lost 7 bases and J 3 bases, leaving 15 bases between the germline ends. CDR3 sequence (DNA): TGTGCCAGCACCGATGGGGGCCTAGACACTGAAGCTTTCTTT. It is translated as CASTDGGLDTEAFF.